One T cell receptor (beta chain) is described in this entry. Its target is unknown. This sample includes further DNA sequences coding for the same CDR3. The CDR3 length is 13 residues. Germline CDR1 reads MNHNS; CDR2 reads SASEGT. V was pared by 4 bases and J by 0 bases, with 6 bases between. This table comes from immunoSEQ multiplex PCR, and its TCRdb copy is limited to in-frame clones, with some not included. Among 2 million to 2.5 million clones listed, about 92% were seen once. This record comes from a study of shared clonotypes between healthy human individuals. Notes on the study in general: Researchers sampled only blood; tissue repertoires likely differ.

The J gene is TRBJ1-1, the V gene TRBV6-1; no reliable D call. The sequence was collected from a man in his late teens or twenties in good health. Some clones in this sample may be carry-over from other donors' samples. Sequencing was carried out using naive CD4+ T cells from PBMCs. Subset here: CD45RA+ positively selected. The CDR3 DNA is TGTGCCAGCAGTGGGCAAGTGAACACTGAAGCTTTCTTT. Translation gives CASSGQVNTEAFF.